The 12 T cell receptor beta chains in this list originate from one sample, sequenced in a study of blood T cell repertoires in COVID-19. Assay used: immunoSEQ multiplex PCR; TCRdb lists only in-frame clones, some missing. The sample records roughly 160,000 clones, roughly 87% being singletons. The material sequenced was PBMCs or T cells enriched from blood (not recorded which). Every receptor here comes from a man in his fifties or sixties who had recovered from COVID-19.

This clone was counted between two and nine times. This chain joins TRBV5-1 and TRBJ2-7; possibly TRBD1 for D (5 bases). Trimming stripped 0 bases from V and 0 bases from J, with 10 bases between. This CDR3 has 15 residues. The germline V gene has CDR1 SGHRS and CDR2 YFSETQ. The CDR3 DNA is TGCGCCAGCAGCTTGGATGGGGCGGCCTCCTACGAGCAGTACTTC. Amino acids: CASSLDGAASYEQYF. Full variable domain (rest looked up from reference TRBV5-1 and TRBJ2-7): KAGVTQTPRYLIKTRGQQVTLSCSPISGHRSVSWYQQTPGQGLQFLFEYFSETQRNKGNFPGRFSGRQFSNSRSEMNVSTLELGDSALYLCASSLDGAASYEQYFGPGTRLTVT.

This rearrangement joins TRBV11-2 to TRBJ2-5, with D possibly TRBD1 on 5 matching bases. Trimming stripped 6 bases from V and 5 bases from J, with 10 bases between. The CDR3 is 12 amino acids. In germline, CDR1 is SGHAT, CDR2 FQNNGV. In DNA form, the CDR3 reads TGTGCCAGCAGGCAGGGTCCCGAGACCCAGTACTTC. Its protein is CASRQGPETQYF.

The gene calls are TRBV5-5 and TRBJ2-3; 9 nucleotides align to TRBD2. The CDR3 has 15 residues. J was trimmed by 5 bases and V by 0 bases; bases with no gene match: 4. Germline-derived CDR1 and CDR2 are SGHKS and YYEKEE (reference sequence). The CDR3 is CASSLGNSGGDTQYF. The CDR3 DNA is TGTGCCAGCAGCTTGGGAAATAGCGGGGGAGATACGCAGTATTTT.

The chain joins TRBV19 to TRBJ2-6; D call uncertain. V was pared by 6 bases and J by 2 bases, with 17 bases between. CDR3 length: 17 amino acids. Germline V gene sequence: CDR1 LNHDA, CDR2 SQIVND (reference sequence). For the CDR3, the DNA is TGTGCCAGTAGCAAAGTACGGGTTCTCACTGGGGCCAACGTCCTGACTTTC. Translation: CASSKVRVLTGANVLTF.

The chain couples TRBV2 to TRBJ2-2; unclear D gene. Germline CDR1 SNHLY, CDR2 FYNNEI. There are 16 residues in the CDR3. Trimming removed 3 bases from V and 5 bases from J, with 16 bases in between. Here the CDR3 DNA reads TGTGCCAGCAGTGACGCAGCGACTGTCGTGACCGGGGAGCTGTTTTTT. Its translation is CASSDAATVVTGELFF.

The chain recombines TRBV5-1 with TRBJ2-5, with D tentatively TRBD1 (6 bases). The CDR3 contains 14 residues. The germline gives CDR1 SGHRS, CDR2 YFSETQ. Trimming stripped 0 bases from V and 4 bases from J, with 10 bases between. The CDR3 loop reads CASSLDRALETQYF. CDR3 in DNA: TGCGCCAGCAGCTTGGACAGGGCGCTAGAGACCCAGTACTTC. The full variable domain, completed using reference TRBV5-1 and TRBJ2-5, is KAGVTQTPRYLIKTRGQQVTLSCSPISGHRSVSWYQQTPGQGLQFLFEYFSETQRNKGNFPGRFSGRQFSNSRSEMNVSTLELGDSALYLCASSLDRALETQYFGPGTRLLVL.

V is TRBV27 and J is TRBJ1-6; D not resolved. The CDR3 contains 15 residues. V was pared by 6 bases and J by 3 bases, with 12 bases between. CDR1 is MNHEY and CDR2 is SMNVEV in the germline V gene (reference sequence). CDR3 region: CASRLGRDYNSPLHF. CDR3 DNA sequence: TGTGCCAGCAGATTAGGACGGGACTATAATTCACCCCTCCACTTT.

The V and J genes are TRBV28 and TRBJ1-2; D ambiguous. Per germline, CDR1 MDHEN and CDR2 SYDVKM. The CDR3 consists of 15 residues. V lost 6 bases to trimming and J lost 2 bases, with 16 bases between them. CDR3 amino acids: CASSTGSNANYGYTF. The DNA for the CDR3 is TGTGCCAGCAGCACCGGGTCTAACGCGAACTATGGCTACACCTTC.

The chain combines TRBV30 with TRBJ2-7, with 10 bases that match TRBD2. V was pared by 2 bases and J by 6 bases, with 7 bases of the junction left unmatched. In germline, CDR1 is GTSNPN, CDR2 SVGIG (reference sequence). CDR3 length equals 14 residues. The CDR3 DNA sequence: TGTGCCTGGAGTCGCAGCGGGGGGGCGACCGAGCAGTACTTC. This sequence encodes CAWSRSGGATEQYF. Full variable domain (rest looked up from reference TRBV30 and TRBJ2-7): SQTIHQWPATLVQPVGSPLSLECTVEGTSNPNLYWYRQAAGRGLQLLFYSVGIGQISSEVPQNLSASRPQDRQFILSSKKLLLSDSGFYLCAWSRSGGATEQYFGPGTRLTVT.

J is TRBJ1-1 and V is TRBV24-1; no clear D. This CDR3 spans 13 amino acids. Germline CDR1 reads KGHDR; CDR2 reads SFDVKD. Trimming shortened V by 1 base and J by 3 bases, and 5 bases separated the two germline ends. DNA of the CDR3: TGTGCCACCAGTGATTTTACTTACACTGAAGCTTTCTTT. Translating it yields CATSDFTYTEAFF.

The genes are TRBV6-5 and TRBJ2-5; 7 bases map to TRBD2. The CDR3 runs 15 residues. V shed 5 bases, J shed 5 bases, and the junction held 11 bases outside the gene matches. Germline V gene lookup returns CDR1 MNHEY and CDR2 SVGAGI. The DNA of the CDR3 is TGTGCCAGCAGTCAGGGAAAGGGAGGGAGGGAGACCCAGTACTTC. It translates to CASSQGKGGRETQYF.

This chain connects TRBV11-3 to TRBJ2-7; a weak D match, TRBD2 (5 bases). With 5 bases removed from V and 2 bases from J, the gap between germline ends came to 10 bases. Germline V lookup: CDR1 SGHNT, CDR2 YENEEA. The CDR3 extends over 13 amino acids. The CDR3 protein is CASSRGSAYEQYF. The CDR3 DNA sequence: TGTGCCAGCAGCCGAGGGTCCGCCTACGAGCAGTACTTC. The variable domain in full, with the rest retrieved from reference TRBV11-3 and TRBJ2-7, is EAGVVQSPRYKIIEKKQPVAFWCNPISGHNTLYWYLQNLGQGPELLIRYENEEAVDDSQLPKDRFSAERLKGVDSTLKIQPAELGDSAVYLCASSRGSAYEQYFGPGTRLTVT.